The 14 T cell receptor beta chains in this list originate from one sample, sequenced in a study of blood T cell repertoires in COVID-19. The data were produced by immunoSEQ multiplex PCR, yet TCRdb's version contains in-frame clones alone and is incomplete. The sample has roughly 130,000 clones, around 85% seen once; the top ten hold more than 2.5%. Sequencing used peripheral blood. These TCRs come from an elderly woman with acute or convalescent COVID-19.

This clone was counted a few times. V usage is TRBV5-6 and J usage is TRBJ2-5; D might be TRBD1 (6 bases). This CDR3 contains 13 residues. Trimming shortened V by 4 bases and J by 10 bases, and 17 bases separated the two germline ends. The germline V gene encodes CDR1 SGHDT and CDR2 YYEEEE. The CDR3 loop reads CASSPNRVVGQYF. The CDR3 DNA is TGTGCCAGCAGCCCGAACAGGGTTGTGGGCCAGTACTTC.

V usage is TRBV7-9 and J usage is TRBJ1-5; D perhaps matches TRBD1 (5 bases). Germline V gene data show CDR1 as SEHNR and CDR2 as FQNEAQ (reference sequence). V was shortened by 1 base and J by 5 bases, with 12 bases between the two germline ends. This CDR3 spans 15 amino acids. CDR3 protein: CASSLVAGWDQPQHF. The CDR3 DNA reads TGTGCCAGCAGCTTAGTGGCAGGGTGGGATCAGCCCCAGCATTTT.

This chain joins TRBV5-6 and TRBJ1-5; tentatively, D is TRBD1 (6 bases). The CDR3 consists of 15 residues. Deletions cut 3 bases from V and 0 bases from J, with 10 bases between. Germline V gene data show CDR1 as SGHDT and CDR2 as YYEEEE. The CDR3 sequence: CASSSTGYSNQPQHF. CDR3 sequence (DNA): TGTGCCAGCAGCTCGACAGGTTATAGCAATCAGCCCCAGCATTTT. Using reference TRBV5-6 and TRBJ1-5 for the parts outside the CDR3, the full variable domain is DAGVTQSPTHLIKTRGQQVTLRCSPKSGHDTVSWYQQALGQGPQFIFQYYEEEERQRGNFPDRFSGHQFPNYSSELNVNALLLGDSALYLCASSSTGYSNQPQHFGDGTRLSIL.

The V and J genes are TRBV3-1 (or the pseudogene TRBV3-2) and TRBJ1-6, with TRBD1 as a possible D gene (5 bases). The CDR3 is made up of 16 amino acids. V lost 4 bases and J lost 0, with 10 bases in between. CDR1 is LGHDT, CDR2 YNNKEL, per germline (reference sequence). The CDR3 loop is CASSPAGLSYNSPLHF. The CDR3 coding sequence is TGTGCCAGCAGCCCGGCGGGACTCTCCTATAATTCACCCCTCCACTTT.

J is TRBJ1-2 and V is TRBV4-1, with 9 bases that match TRBD1. J was trimmed by 2 bases and V by 5 bases; bases with no gene match: 6. CDR1 and CDR2 from the germline V gene are MGHRA and YSYEKL. The CDR3 extends over 15 amino acids. In DNA, the CDR3 is TGCGCCAGCAGCGGGTGGGGACAGGGAAACTATGGCTACACCTTC. Translation gives CASSGWGQGNYGYTF.

The chain carries TRBV5-1 and TRBJ2-1; D is unclear. Deletions cut 1 base from V and 4 bases from J, with 12 bases between. The CDR3 sequence is 15 residues long. Germline assignment: CDR1 SGHRS and CDR2 YFSETQ. CDR3: CASSLYGQIYNEQFF. In DNA form, the CDR3 reads TGCGCCAGCAGCTTGTATGGCCAGATTTACAATGAGCAGTTCTTC. Full variable domain (rest looked up from reference TRBV5-1 and TRBJ2-1): KAGVTQTPRYLIKTRGQQVTLSCSPISGHRSVSWYQQTPGQGLQFLFEYFSETQRNKGNFPGRFSGRQFSNSRSEMNVSTLELGDSALYLCASSLYGQIYNEQFFGPGTRLTVL.

The V call is TRBV30, the J call TRBJ1-5; TRBD1 is a possible D gene (5 bases). The CDR3 runs to 15 residues. Trimming took 3 bases from V and 0 from J, leaving 12 bases between them. Germline V lookup: CDR1 GTSNPN, CDR2 SVGIG (reference sequence). Here the CDR3 DNA reads TGTGCCTGGAGGACTCAAGGGGCTAGCAATCAGCCCCAGCATTTT. Its protein product is CAWRTQGASNQPQHF.

The genes are TRBV5-6 and TRBJ2-7, with 11 nucleotides matching TRBD2. The V segment lost 2 bases and the J segment 2 bases; nucleotides outside the gene matches: 9. The CDR3 is 17 residues long. Germline V lookup: CDR1 SGHDT, CDR2 YYEEEE. The CDR3 DNA sequence: TGTGCCAGCAGCTTCCTAACTAGCGGGGGCCTCGCCTACGAGCAGTACTTC. Translation gives CASSFLTSGGLAYEQYF.

This clone is a singleton in its sample. The chain carries TRBV18 and TRBJ1-5; unclear D gene. CDR1 and CDR2 from the germline V gene are KGHSH and LQKENI. This CDR3 has 14 amino acids. Trimming left V 3 bases short and J 0 bases short, with 6 bases between. CDR3 nucleotides: TGTGCCAGCTCACCCGGAGTTAGCAATCAGCCCCAGCATTTT. Its protein is CASSPGVSNQPQHF.

V usage is TRBV18 and J usage is TRBJ2-7; perhaps TRBD1 as D (6 bases). Trimming left V 3 bases short and J 7 bases short, with 19 bases between. Germline V gene lookup returns CDR1 KGHSH and CDR2 LQKENI. The CDR3 sequence is 15 residues long. The CDR3 nucleotides read TGTGCCAGCTCACCCCTCGGGACACAGCCTAATGAGCAGTACTTC. This encodes CASSPLGTQPNEQYF. Drawing the rest from reference TRBV18 and TRBJ2-7, the complete variable domain is NAGVMQNPRHLVRRRGQEARLRCSPMKGHSHVYWYRQLPEEGLKFMVYLQKENIIDESGMPKERFSAEFPKEGPSILRIQQVVRGDSAAYFCASSPLGTQPNEQYFGPGTRLTVT.

The chain uses TRBV5-1 and TRBJ2-3; no reliable D call. The ends were cut back, 0 bases at V and 1 base at J, with 6 bases in the middle. The CDR3 contains 14 residues. In germline, CDR1 is SGHRS, CDR2 YFSETQ. CDR3 DNA sequence: TGCGCCAGCAGCTTGGAGGCGGGCACAGATACGCAGTATTTT. Its protein product is CASSLEAGTDTQYF.

The chain employs TRBV19 and TRBJ2-7; 11 bases map to TRBD2. The CDR3 has 14 residues. V shed 3 bases and J 2 bases; nucleotides not matched to a gene: 0. The germline V gene encodes CDR1 LNHDA and CDR2 SQIVND (reference sequence). The chain's CDR3 is CASSISGGAYEQYF. In nucleotides, the CDR3 is TGTGCCAGTAGTATTAGCGGGGGGGCCTACGAGCAGTACTTC.

The chain uses TRBV6-5 and TRBJ1-2; 9 bases fit TRBD1. The CDR3 is made up of 14 amino acids. Germline-derived CDR1 and CDR2 are MNHEY and SVGAGI. The V gene end was trimmed by 6 bases and the J gene end by 8 bases; junction bases not matched to a gene: 10. The CDR3 is CASSWDRAFGGYTF. The CDR3 DNA reads TGTGCCAGCAGCTGGGACAGGGCCTTCGGGGGCTACACCTTC.

The chain employs TRBV7-9 and TRBJ1-1; D possibly corresponds to TRBD1 (6 bases). Germline V lookup: CDR1 SEHNR, CDR2 FQNEAQ (reference sequence). The length of the CDR3 is 13 residues. CDR3 loop: CAVGGAENTEAFF. The CDR3 region has the DNA TGTGCAGTAGGGGGGGCGGAAAACACTGAAGCTTTCTTT.